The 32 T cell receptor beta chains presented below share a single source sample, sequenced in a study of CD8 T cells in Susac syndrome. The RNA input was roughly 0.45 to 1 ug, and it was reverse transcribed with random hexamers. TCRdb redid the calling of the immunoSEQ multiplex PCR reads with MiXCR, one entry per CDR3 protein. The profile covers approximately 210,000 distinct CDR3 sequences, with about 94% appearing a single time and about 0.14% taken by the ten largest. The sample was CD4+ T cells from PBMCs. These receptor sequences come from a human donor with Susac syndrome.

Written as DNA, the CDR3 is TGTGCCAGTAGACCCAGTGGGAGGGACAAAAACATTCAGTACTTC. This encodes CASRPSGRDKNIQYF. The rearrangement joins TRBV19 to TRBJ2-4; 7 nucleotides align to TRBD2. CDR1 is LNHDA, CDR2 SQIVND, per germline (reference sequence). The V and J ends lost 6 bases and 3 bases, in that order; junction bases with no gene match: 8. There are 15 residues in the CDR3.

The CDR3 nucleotides read TGTGCCAGCAGCTTGGGGGACAGGGGGCTTTCTACTGAAGCTTTCTTT. This codes for CASSLGDRGLSTEAFF. This chain links TRBV5-4 with TRBJ1-1; TRBD1 aligns across 12 bases. The CDR3 totals 16 residues. Germline lookup yields CDR1 SGHNT and CDR2 YYREEE (reference sequence). V dropped 0 bases and J dropped 5; count of bases not matched to a gene: 5.

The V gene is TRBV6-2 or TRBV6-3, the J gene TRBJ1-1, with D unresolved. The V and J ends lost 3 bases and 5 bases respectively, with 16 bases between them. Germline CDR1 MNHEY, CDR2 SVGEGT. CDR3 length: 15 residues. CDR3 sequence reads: CASSYIGWGETEAFF. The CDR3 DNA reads TGTGCCAGCAGTTATATCGGGTGGGGTGAGACTGAAGCTTTCTTT.

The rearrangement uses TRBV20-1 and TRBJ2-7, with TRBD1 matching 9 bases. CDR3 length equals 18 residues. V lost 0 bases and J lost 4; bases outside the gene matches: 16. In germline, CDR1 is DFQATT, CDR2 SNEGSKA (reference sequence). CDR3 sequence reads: CSAREWKRSTGGKYEQYF. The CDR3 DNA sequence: TGCAGTGCTAGAGAGTGGAAAAGGTCGACAGGGGGGAAATACGAGCAGTACTTC.

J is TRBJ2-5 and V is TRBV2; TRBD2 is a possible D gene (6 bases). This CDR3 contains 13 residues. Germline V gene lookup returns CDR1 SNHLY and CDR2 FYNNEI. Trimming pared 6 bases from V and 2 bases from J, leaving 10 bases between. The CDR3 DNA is TGTGCCAGCAGCAAGACTAGACAAGAGACCCAGTACTTC. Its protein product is CASSKTRQETQYF.

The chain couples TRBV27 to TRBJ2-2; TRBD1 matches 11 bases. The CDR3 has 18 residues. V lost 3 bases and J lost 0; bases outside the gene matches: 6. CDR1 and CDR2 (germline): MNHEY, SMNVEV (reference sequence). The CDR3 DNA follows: TGTGCCAGCAGTTTCGGACAGGGGGCCCCCGCGAACACCGGGGAGCTGTTTTTT. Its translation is CASSFGQGAPANTGELFF.

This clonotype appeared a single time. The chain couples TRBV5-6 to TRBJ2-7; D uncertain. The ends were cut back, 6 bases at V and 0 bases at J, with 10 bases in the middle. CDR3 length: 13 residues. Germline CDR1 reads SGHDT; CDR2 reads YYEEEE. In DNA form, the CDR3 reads TGTGCCAGCATGAGCTGGCGCTCCTACGAGCAGTACTTC. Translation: CASMSWRSYEQYF.

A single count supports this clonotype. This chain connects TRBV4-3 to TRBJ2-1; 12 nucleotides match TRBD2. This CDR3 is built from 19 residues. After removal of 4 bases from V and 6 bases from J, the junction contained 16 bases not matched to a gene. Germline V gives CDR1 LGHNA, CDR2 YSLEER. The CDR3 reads CASSPEPSGGALLGNEQFF. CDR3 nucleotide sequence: TGCGCCAGCAGCCCCGAGCCTAGCGGGGGGGCCCTTCTTGGCAATGAGCAGTTCTTC.

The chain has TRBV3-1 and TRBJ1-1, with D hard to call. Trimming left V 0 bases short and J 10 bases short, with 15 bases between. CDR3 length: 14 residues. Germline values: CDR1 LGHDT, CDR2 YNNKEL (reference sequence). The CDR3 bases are TGTGCCAGCAGCCAAGATCTGACCGCACTTGGAGCTTTCTTT. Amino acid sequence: CASSQDLTALGAFF.

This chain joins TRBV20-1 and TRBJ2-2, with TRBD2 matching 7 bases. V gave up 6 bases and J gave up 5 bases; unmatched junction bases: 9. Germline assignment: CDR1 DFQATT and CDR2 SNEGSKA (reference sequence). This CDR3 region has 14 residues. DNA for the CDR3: TGCAGTGCCAGGGACGGCGGGGGAACCGGGGAGCTGTTTTTT. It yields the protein CSARDGGGTGELFF.

CDR3 sequence (DNA): TGTGCCAGTAAGGGGACAGGACGGCAGCCCCAGCATTTT. Translated: CASKGTGRQPQHF. V gene TRBV27 combines with J gene TRBJ1-5; 8 bases are shared with TRBD1. The ends lost 9 bases at V and 7 bases at J; junction bases unmatched: 8. The germline V gene encodes CDR1 MNHEY and CDR2 SMNVEV (reference sequence). This CDR3 is 13 amino acids long.

The CDR3 region is CASSPEERGYTF. The CDR3 DNA follows: TGTGCCAGCAGTCCGGAAGAGAGAGGCTACACCTTC. The chain couples TRBV6-6 to TRBJ1-2; D call uncertain. V gave up 5 bases and J gave up 8 bases, with 12 bases separating them. This CDR3 has 12 amino acids. In germline, CDR1 is MNHNY, CDR2 SVGAGI (reference sequence).

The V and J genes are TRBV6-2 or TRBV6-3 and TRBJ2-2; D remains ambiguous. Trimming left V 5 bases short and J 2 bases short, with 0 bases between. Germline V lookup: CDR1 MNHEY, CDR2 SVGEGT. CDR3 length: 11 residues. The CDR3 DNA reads TGTGCCAGCAGTAACACCGGGGAGCTGTTTTTT. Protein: CASSNTGELFF.

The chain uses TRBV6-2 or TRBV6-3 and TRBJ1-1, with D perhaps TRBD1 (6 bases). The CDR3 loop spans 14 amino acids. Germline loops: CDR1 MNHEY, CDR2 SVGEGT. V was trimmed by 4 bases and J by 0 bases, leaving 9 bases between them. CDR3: CASSSGGLNTEAFF. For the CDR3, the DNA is TGTGCCAGCAGTTCGGGGGGCCTGAACACTGAAGCTTTCTTT.

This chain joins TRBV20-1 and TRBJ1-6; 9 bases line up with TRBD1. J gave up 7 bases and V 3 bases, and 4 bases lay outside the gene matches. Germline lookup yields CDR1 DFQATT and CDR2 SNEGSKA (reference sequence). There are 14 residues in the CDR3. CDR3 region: CSASAGTGNSPLHF. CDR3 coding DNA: TGCAGTGCTAGTGCCGGGACAGGGAATTCACCCCTCCACTTT.

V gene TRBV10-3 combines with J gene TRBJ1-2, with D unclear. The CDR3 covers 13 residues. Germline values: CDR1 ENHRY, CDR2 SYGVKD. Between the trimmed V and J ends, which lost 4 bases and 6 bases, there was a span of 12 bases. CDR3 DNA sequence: TGTGCCATCAGTGGGGCCAAGGCCGATGGCTACACCTTC. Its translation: CAISGAKADGYTF.

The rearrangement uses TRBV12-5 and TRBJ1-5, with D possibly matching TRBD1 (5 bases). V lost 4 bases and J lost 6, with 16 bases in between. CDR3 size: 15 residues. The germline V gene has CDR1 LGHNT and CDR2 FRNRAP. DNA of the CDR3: TGTGCTAGTGGTTCCGGGGGGGAGTCCCTTCAGCCCCAGCATTTT. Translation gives CASGSGGESLQPQHF.

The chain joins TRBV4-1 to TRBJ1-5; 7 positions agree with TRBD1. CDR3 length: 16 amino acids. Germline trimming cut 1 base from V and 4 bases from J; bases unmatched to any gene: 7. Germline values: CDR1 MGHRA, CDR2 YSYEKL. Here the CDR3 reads CASSQVGAGGNQPQHF. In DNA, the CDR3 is TGCGCCAGCAGCCAAGTGGGGGCAGGGGGAAATCAGCCCCAGCATTTT.

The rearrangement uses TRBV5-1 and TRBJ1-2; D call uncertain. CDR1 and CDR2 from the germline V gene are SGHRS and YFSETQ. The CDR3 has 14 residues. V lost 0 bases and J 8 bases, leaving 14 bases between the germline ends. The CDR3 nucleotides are TGCGCCAGCAGCTTGGCCGGAAGAGGAGAGGGCTACACCTTC. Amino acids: CASSLAGRGEGYTF.

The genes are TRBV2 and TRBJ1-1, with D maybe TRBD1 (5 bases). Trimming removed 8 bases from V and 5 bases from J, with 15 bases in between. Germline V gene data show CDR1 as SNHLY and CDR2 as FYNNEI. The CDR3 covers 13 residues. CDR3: CASGRDFGTEAFF. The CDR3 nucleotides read TGTGCCAGCGGCCGGGACTTCGGGACTGAAGCTTTCTTT.

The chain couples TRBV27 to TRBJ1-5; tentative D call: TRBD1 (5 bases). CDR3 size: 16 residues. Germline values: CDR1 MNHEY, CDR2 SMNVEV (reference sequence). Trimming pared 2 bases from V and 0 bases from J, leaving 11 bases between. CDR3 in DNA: TGTGCCAGCAGTTTAGGGGACTCCCATAGCAATCAGCCCCAGCATTTT. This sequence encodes CASSLGDSHSNQPQHF.

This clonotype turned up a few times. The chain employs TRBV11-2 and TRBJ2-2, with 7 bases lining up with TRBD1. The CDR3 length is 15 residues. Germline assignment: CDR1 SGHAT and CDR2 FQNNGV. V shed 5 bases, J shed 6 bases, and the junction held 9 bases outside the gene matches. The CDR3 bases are TGTGCCAGCAGCCAAGACAGGGTCGGGGCCGGGGAGCTGTTTTTT. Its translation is CASSQDRVGAGELFF.

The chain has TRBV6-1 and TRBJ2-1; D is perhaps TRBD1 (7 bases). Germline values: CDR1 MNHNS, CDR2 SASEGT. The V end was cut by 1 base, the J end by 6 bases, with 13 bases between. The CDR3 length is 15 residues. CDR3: CASSEGRGLGNEQFF. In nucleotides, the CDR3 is TGTGCCAGCAGTGAAGGGAGGGGGCTCGGCAATGAGCAGTTCTTC.

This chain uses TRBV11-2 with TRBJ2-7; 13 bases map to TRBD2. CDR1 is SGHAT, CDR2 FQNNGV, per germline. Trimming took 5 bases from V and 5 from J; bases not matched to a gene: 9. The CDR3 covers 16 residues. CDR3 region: CASSPKGGLAGHEQYF. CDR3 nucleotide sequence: TGTGCCAGCAGCCCCAAAGGGGGACTAGCGGGGCACGAGCAGTACTTC.

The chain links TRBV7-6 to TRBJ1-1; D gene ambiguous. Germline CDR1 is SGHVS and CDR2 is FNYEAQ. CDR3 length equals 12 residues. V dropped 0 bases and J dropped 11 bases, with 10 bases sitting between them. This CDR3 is CASSLATPGAFF. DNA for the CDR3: TGTGCCAGCAGCTTAGCGACCCCGGGGGCTTTCTTT.

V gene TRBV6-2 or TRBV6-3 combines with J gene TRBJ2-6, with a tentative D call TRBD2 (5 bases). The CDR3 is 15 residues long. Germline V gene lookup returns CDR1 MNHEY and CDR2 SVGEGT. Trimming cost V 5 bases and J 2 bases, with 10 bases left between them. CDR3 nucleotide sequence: TGTGCCAGCAGTCCCGGGATCCCTGGGGCCAACGTCCTGACTTTC. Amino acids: CASSPGIPGANVLTF.

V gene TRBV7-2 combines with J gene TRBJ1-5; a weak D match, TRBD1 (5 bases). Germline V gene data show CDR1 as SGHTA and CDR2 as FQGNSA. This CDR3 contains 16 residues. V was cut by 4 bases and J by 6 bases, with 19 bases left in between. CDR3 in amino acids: CASSSEFGTKGQPQHF. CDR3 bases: TGTGCCAGCAGCTCTGAGTTCGGGACCAAGGGTCAGCCCCAGCATTTT.

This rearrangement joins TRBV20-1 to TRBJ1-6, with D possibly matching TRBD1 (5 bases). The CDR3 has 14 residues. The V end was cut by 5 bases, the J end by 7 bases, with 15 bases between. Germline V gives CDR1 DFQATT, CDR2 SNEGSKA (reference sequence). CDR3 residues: CSARAGQGNSPLHF. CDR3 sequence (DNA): TGCAGTGCTCGTGCAGGGCAGGGAAATTCACCCCTCCACTTT.

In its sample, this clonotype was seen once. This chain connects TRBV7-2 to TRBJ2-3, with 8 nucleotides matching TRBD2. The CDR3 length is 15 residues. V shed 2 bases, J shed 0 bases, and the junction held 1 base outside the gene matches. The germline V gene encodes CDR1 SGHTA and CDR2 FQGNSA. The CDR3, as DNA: TGTGCCAGCAGCTTAACTAGCGGTAGCACAGATACGCAGTATTTT. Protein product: CASSLTSGSTDTQYF.

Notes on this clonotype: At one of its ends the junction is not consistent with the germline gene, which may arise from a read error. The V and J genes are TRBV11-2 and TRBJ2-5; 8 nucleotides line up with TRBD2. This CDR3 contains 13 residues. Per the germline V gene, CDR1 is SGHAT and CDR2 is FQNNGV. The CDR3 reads CASSLRSGGYPDF. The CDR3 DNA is TGTGCCAGCAGCCTCCGAAGCGGGGGATACCCCGACTTC.

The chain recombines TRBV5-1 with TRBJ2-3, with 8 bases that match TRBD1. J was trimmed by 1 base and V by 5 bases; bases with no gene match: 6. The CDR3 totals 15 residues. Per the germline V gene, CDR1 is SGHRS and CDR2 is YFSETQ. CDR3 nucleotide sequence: TGCGCCAGCAGTAGGTCGACAGGGGGCACAGATACGCAGTATTTT. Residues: CASSRSTGGTDTQYF.

The CDR3 loop is CSSTSPKGGNSPLHF. The CDR3 region has the DNA TGCAGTTCTACATCCCCAAAGGGGGGGAATTCACCCCTCCACTTT. The chain couples TRBV20-1 to TRBJ1-6; the D gene is possibly TRBD1 (6 bases). The CDR3 is 15 residues long. Germline V gene data show CDR1 as DFQATT and CDR2 as SNEGSKA (reference sequence). V was trimmed by 8 bases and J by 7 bases, leaving 21 bases between them.